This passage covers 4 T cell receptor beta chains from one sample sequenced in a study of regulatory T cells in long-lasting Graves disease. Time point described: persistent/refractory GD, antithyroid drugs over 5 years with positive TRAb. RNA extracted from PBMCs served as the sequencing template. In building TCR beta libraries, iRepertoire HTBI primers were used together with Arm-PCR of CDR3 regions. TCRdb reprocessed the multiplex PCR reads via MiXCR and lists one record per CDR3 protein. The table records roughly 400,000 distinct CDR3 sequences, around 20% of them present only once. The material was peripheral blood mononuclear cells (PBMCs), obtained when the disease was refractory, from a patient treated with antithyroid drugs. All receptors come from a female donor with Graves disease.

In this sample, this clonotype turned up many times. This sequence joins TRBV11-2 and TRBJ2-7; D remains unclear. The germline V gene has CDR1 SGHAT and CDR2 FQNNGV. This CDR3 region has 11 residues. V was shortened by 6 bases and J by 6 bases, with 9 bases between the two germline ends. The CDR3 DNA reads TGTGCCAGCAGTCATGGTGGCGAGCAGTACTTC. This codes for CASSHGGEQYF.

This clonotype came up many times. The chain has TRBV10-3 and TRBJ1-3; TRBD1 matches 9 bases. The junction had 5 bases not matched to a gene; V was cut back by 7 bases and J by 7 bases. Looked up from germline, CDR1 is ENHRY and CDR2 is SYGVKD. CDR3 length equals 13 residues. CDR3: CAITLGQGNTIYF. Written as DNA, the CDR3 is TGTGCCATCACCCTGGGACAGGGCAACACCATATATTTT.

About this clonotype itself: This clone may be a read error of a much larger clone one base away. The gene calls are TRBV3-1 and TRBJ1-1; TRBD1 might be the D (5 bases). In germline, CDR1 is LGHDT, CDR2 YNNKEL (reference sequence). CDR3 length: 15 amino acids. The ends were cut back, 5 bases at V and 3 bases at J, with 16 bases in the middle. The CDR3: CASSYSGTGYTEAFF. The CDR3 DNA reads TGTGCCAGCAGCTACTCCGGGACGGGCTACACTGAAGCTTTCTTT.

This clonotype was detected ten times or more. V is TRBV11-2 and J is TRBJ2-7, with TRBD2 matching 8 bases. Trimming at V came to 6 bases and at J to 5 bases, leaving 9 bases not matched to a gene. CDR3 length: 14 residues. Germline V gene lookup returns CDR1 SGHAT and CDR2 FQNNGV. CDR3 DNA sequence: TGTGCCAGCAGTCCCGAGACTAGCGACAACGAGCAGTACTTC. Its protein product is CASSPETSDNEQYF.